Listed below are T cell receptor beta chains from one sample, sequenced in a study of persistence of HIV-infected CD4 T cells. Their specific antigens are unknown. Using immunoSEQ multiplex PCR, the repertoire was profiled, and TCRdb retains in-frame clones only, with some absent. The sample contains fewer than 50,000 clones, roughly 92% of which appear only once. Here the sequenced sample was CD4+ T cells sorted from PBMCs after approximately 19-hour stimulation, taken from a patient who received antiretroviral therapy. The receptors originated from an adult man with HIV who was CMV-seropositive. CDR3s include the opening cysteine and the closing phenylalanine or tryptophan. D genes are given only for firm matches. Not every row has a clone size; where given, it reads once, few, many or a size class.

CDR3aa: CASSGTSGGFDTQYF; CDR3nt: TGTGCCAGCAGCGGCACTAGCGGGGGGTTTGATACGCAGTATTTT; j_gene: TRBJ2-3; d_gene: TRBD2; abundance: NA; v_gene: TRBV5-4
CDR3aa: CAISARLAGGDEQFF; CDR3nt: TGTGCCATCAGTGCACGGCTGGCGGGGGGGGATGAGCAGTTCTTC; j_gene: TRBJ2-1; d_gene: TRBD2; abundance: NA; v_gene: TRBV10-3
CDR3aa: CASRRDRGDYQPQHF; CDR3nt: TGTGCCAGTAGAAGGGACAGGGGCGACTATCAGCCCCAGCATTTT; j_gene: TRBJ1-5; d_gene: TRBD1; abundance: once; v_gene: TRBV19
CDR3aa: CASSLFGGFDTEAFF; CDR3nt: TGTGCCAGCAGCCTTTTCGGTGGGTTTGACACTGAAGCTTTCTTT; j_gene: TRBJ1-1; d_gene: NA; abundance: NA; v_gene: TRBV3-1/TRBV3-2
CDR3aa: CASKDPVSEKLFF; CDR3nt: TGTGCCAGCAAGGACCCCGTCTCGGAAAAACTGTTTTTT; j_gene: TRBJ1-4; d_gene: NA; abundance: NA; v_gene: TRBV2
CDR3aa: CASSVDRAGGPDEQYF; CDR3nt: TGTGCCAGCAGCGTAGATCGGGCGGGGGGGCCGGACGAGCAGTACTTC; j_gene: TRBJ2-7; d_gene: TRBD2; abundance: NA; v_gene: TRBV9
CDR3aa: CASSEQGPHQPQHF; CDR3nt: TGTGCCAGCAGTGAACAGGGACCCCATCAGCCCCAGCATTTT; j_gene: TRBJ1-5; d_gene: NA; abundance: NA; v_gene: TRBV2
CDR3aa: CASSFTGTPPYTF; CDR3nt: TGTGCCAGTAGTTTTACAGGAACCCCTCCCTACACCTTC; j_gene: TRBJ1-2; d_gene: NA; abundance: NA; v_gene: TRBV19
CDR3aa: CASSNRGETQYF; CDR3nt: TGTGCCAGTAGTAACAGGGGAGAGACCCAGTACTTC; j_gene: TRBJ2-5; d_gene: TRBD1; abundance: NA; v_gene: TRBV19
CDR3aa: CASSIVPGQGNEKLFF; CDR3nt: TGCGCCAGCAGCATAGTACCGGGACAGGGTAATGAAAAACTGTTTTTT; j_gene: TRBJ1-4; d_gene: TRBD1; abundance: once; v_gene: TRBV5-1
CDR3aa: CASSYRNQGGYTF; CDR3nt: TGTGCCAGCAGTTATAGGAACCAGGGTGGCTACACCTTC; j_gene: TRBJ1-2; d_gene: NA; abundance: NA; v_gene: TRBV27
CDR3aa: CASSSRAGGRLTDTQYF; CDR3nt: TGTGCCAGCAGCTCTAGAGCGGGGGGGCGTTTAACAGATACGCAGTATTTT; j_gene: TRBJ2-3; d_gene: TRBD2; abundance: once; v_gene: TRBV5-4
CDR3aa: CAIPRVGGANVLTF; CDR3nt: TGTGCCATCCCCAGGGTCGGGGGGGCCAACGTCCTGACTTTC; j_gene: TRBJ2-6; d_gene: NA; abundance: few; v_gene: TRBV7-9
CDR3aa: CASTPGLRNTEAFF; CDR3nt: TGTGCCAGTACCCCCGGGCTTAGGAACACTGAAGCTTTCTTT; j_gene: TRBJ1-1; d_gene: NA; abundance: NA; v_gene: TRBV19
CDR3aa: CASSRGPGQDNSPLHF; CDR3nt: TGCGCCAGCAGCAGGGGTCCGGGACAAGATAATTCACCCCTCCACTTT; j_gene: TRBJ1-6; d_gene: NA; abundance: NA; v_gene: TRBV5-1
CDR3aa: CASSEFRGDNEQFF; CDR3nt: TGTGCCAGCAGTGAATTTCGGGGCGACAATGAGCAGTTCTTC; j_gene: TRBJ2-1; d_gene: NA; abundance: NA; v_gene: TRBV2
CDR3aa: CASSSRDIYGYTF; CDR3nt: TGTGCCAGCTCGTCCCGGGACATCTATGGCTACACCTTC; j_gene: TRBJ1-2; d_gene: NA; abundance: NA; v_gene: TRBV27